Listed below are T cell receptor beta chains from one sample, sequenced in a study of T-cell memory formation after mild COVID-19. TCRdb re-called the 5' RACE reads through MiXCR, storing one row per CDR3 protein. The table records approximately 260,000 distinct CDR3 sequences, 15% to 20% of them present only once. Sequencing used PBMCs or a T cell subset sorted from them (not recorded which). Receptor source: a man between 18 and 29 years old who had mild COVID-19 (a few samples of this study predate the infection). Cell type and time point are not known. The CDR3 runs from the conserved cysteine through the conserved F or W. A D gene is named only where the DNA matches it firmly. A clone size is listed for some rows: how often the clone was seen (once, few, many), or a class if it is expanded.

j_call v_call clone_size d_call cdr3_aa cdr3_nt
TRBJ2-7 TRBV6-2/TRBV6-3 few NA CASSTSFTYEQYF NA
TRBJ1-5 TRBV4-2 few TRBD1 CASSHGQGGQPQHF TGTGCCAGCAGCCACGGACAGGGGGGACAGCCCCAGCATTTT
TRBJ2-3 TRBV7-9 many TRBD2 CASSFFSSGAADTQYF TGTGCCAGCAGCTTTTTCTCTAGCGGGGCCGCAGATACGCAGTATTTT
TRBJ2-7 TRBV12-3/TRBV12-4 few TRBD1 CASRGQGYSYEQYF TGTGCCAGCAGAGGACAGGGGTACTCCTACGAGCAGTACTTC
TRBJ2-1 TRBV5-1 few NA CASSLVAGPSGSEQFF TGCGCCAGCAGCTTGGTCGCGGGGCCCTCCGGAAGTGAGCAGTTCTTC
TRBJ1-6 TRBV20-1 NA TRBD1 CSALQIGQGNSPLHF TGCAGTGCCCTACAGATCGGACAGGGTAATTCACCCCTCCACTTT
TRBJ2-3 TRBV12-3/TRBV12-4 NA NA CASSFVPSDTDTQYF TGTGCCAGCAGTTTTGTACCGTCTGACACAGATACGCAGTATTTT
TRBJ2-7 TRBV20-1 few TRBD1 CSALTGIAYEQYF TGCAGTGCCCTGACAGGGATAGCCTACGAGCAGTACTTC
TRBJ2-5 TRBV7-6 few NA CASSLNVVVETQYF TGTGCCAGCAGCTTAAACGTGGTTGTGGAGACCCAGTACTTC
TRBJ2-7 TRBV6-2/TRBV6-3 many NA CASRWDRSQGEQYF TGTGCCAGCAGGTGGGACCGCTCTCAGGGCGAGCAGTACTTC
TRBJ1-5 TRBV18 NA TRBD1 CASSPRGGGDQPQHF TGTGCCAGCTCCCCGAGAGGGGGCGGGGATCAGCCCCAGCATTTT
TRBJ2-7 TRBV3-1 NA NA CASSPGAGYHEQYF TGTGCCAGCAGCCCAGGGGCCGGGTACCACGAGCAGTACTTC
TRBJ2-3 TRBV11-2 NA NA CASSFRGWLTDTQYF TGTGCCAGCAGCTTCAGGGGTTGGTTAACAGATACGCAGTATTTT
TRBJ2-7 TRBV12-3/TRBV12-4 many NA CASSFSTGYTYF TGTGCCAGCAGTTTTAGTACGGGTTACACGTACTTC
TRBJ1-1 TRBV7-8 NA TRBD1 CASSFSGTGGPEAFF TGTGCCAGCAGCTTTTCCGGGACAGGGGGTCCTGAAGCTTTCTTT
TRBJ2-5 TRBV15 few TRBD2 CATSYGGTGETQYF TGTGCCACCAGCTACGGGGGGACGGGGGAGACCCAGTACTTC
TRBJ1-5 TRBV4-3 NA TRBD1 CASSNDRGGNQPQHF TGCGCCAGCAGCAACGACAGGGGCGGCAATCAGCCCCAGCATTTT
TRBJ1-1 TRBV29-1 NA TRBD1 CSVAGTGVSSEAFF TGCAGCGTTGCCGGGACAGGGGTTTCTTCTGAAGCTTTCTTT